Listed below are T cell receptor beta chains from one sample, sequenced in a study of beta chain features in type 1 diabetes. TCRdb's copy holds only in-frame clones and misses some; the assay was immunoSEQ multiplex PCR. The sample lists roughly 400,000 clones; about 15% were seen once. Sequencing input: naive CD4+ T cells from blood. These receptors originate from a woman aged 18-29 years in good health. Each CDR3 is given with its conserved first and last residue. A D gene is named only where the DNA matches it firmly. The size entry is marked missing in some rows and otherwise reads once, few, many or a size class.

j_call,v_call,d_call,clone_size,cdr3_nt,cdr3_aa
TRBJ2-1,TRBV29-1,TRBD2,few,TGCATCGTTAGGGGACTAGAGAATCACAATGAGCAGTTCTTC,CIVRGLENHNEQFF
TRBJ2-5,TRBV5-1,TRBD2,few,TGCGCCAGCAGACCGGGACTAGCGAACCAAGAGACCCAGTACTTC,CASRPGLANQETQYF
TRBJ2-1,TRBV13,TRBD2,NA,TGTGCCAGCAGCCCCCTTCCCGGACTAGCGGGAGGTGATGAGCAGTTCTTC,CASSPLPGLAGGDEQFF
TRBJ2-1,TRBV27,NA,few,TGTGCCAGCAGCCCCCAATCTAGGAGCAATGAGCAGTTCTTC,CASSPQSRSNEQFF
TRBJ2-6,TRBV29-1,TRBD1,NA,TGCAGCTTTTTTTCCGGGACAGGATACTCTGGGGCCAACGTCCTGACTTTC,CSFFSGTGYSGANVLTF
TRBJ2-4,TRBV7-9,NA,NA,TGTGCCAGCAGCTTAGAGGGGCGGTTGGACTTC,CASSLEGRLDF
TRBJ2-2,TRBV5-6,NA,NA,TGTGCCAGCAGGTTCCGACTCGATTATTTGCAGTACACCGGGGAGCTGTTTTTT,CASRFRLDYLQYTGELFF
TRBJ2-1,TRBV4-2,TRBD2,NA,TGTGCCAGCAGCCACGGATTTGCGGGTCTAGCGGGACCCCATGAGCAGTTCTTC,CASSHGFAGLAGPHEQFF
TRBJ1-5,TRBV2,TRBD1,NA,TGTGCCAGCGCCGGGACAGGGGGCTCTGGCAATCAGCCCCAGCATTTT,CASAGTGGSGNQPQHF
TRBJ1-1,TRBV7-2,TRBD1,NA,TGTGCCAGCAGCTTTGGGGACAGGGGTCGTACTGAAGCTTTCTTT,CASSFGDRGRTEAFF
TRBJ1-1,TRBV5-1,NA,NA,TGCGCCAGCACAAGCGCGGGGGTCTTCACTGAAGCTTTCTTT,CASTSAGVFTEAFF
TRBJ1-5,TRBV19,NA,NA,TGTGCCAGTAGTATATACCCCGACAGGCACCAGCCCCAGCATTTT,CASSIYPDRHQPQHF